This is a list of T cell receptor beta chains from one sample in a study of cytomegalovirus exposure and HLA in healthy donors. Produced via immunoSEQ multiplex PCR; TCRdb's table is partial and in-frame only. Its table records tens of thousands of clones. Sequenced: PBMCs. These receptors originate from a woman between 35 and 50 years old in good health and CMV-seropositive. CDR3s include the opening cysteine and the closing phenylalanine or tryptophan. The D gene is left open where the match is weak.

TRBD2,TRBJ2-2,TRBV4-1,TGCGCCAGCAGCCACCGACTAGCGGGCCAAACCGCGAACACCGGGGAGCTGTTTTTT,CASSHRLAGQTANTGELFF
NA,TRBJ1-1,TRBV6-6,TGTGCCAGCAGTTACTCGACTGCTAACACTGAAGCTTTCTTT,CASSYSTANTEAFF
NA,TRBJ1-3,TRBV5-1,TGCGCCAGCAGCCCGACAGATCCTGGAAACACCATATATTTT,CASSPTDPGNTIYF
TRBD1,TRBJ2-7,TRBV2,TGTGCCAGCAGGGTAGGACAGGGGATCGGCTACGAGCAGTACTTC,CASRVGQGIGYEQYF
NA,TRBJ2-2,TRBV2,TGTGCCACCAGGGGGGCCCCGAACACCGGGGAGCTGTTTTTT,CATRGAPNTGELFF
TRBD2,TRBJ2-3,TRBV5-1,TGCGCCAGCAGCCCTACTAGCGGCTCTGGAGATACGCAGTATTTT,CASSPTSGSGDTQYF
NA,TRBJ2-2,TRBV7-9,TGTGCCAGCAGCGCCTACGAGACCGGGGAGCTGTTTTTT,CASSAYETGELFF
TRBD1,TRBJ2-1,TRBV7-3,TGTGCCAGCAGCTTCGGGACAGGTTTATACAATGAGCAGTTCTTC,CASSFGTGLYNEQFF
TRBD1,TRBJ1-5,TRBV18,TGTGCCAGCTCCCATGGACAGGCACTGCAGCCCCAGCATTTT,CASSHGQALQPQHF
TRBD2,TRBJ2-4,TRBV29-1,TGCAGCGTTGAATGGACGGGGGGACTCCAAAACATTCAGTACTTC,CSVEWTGGLQNIQYF
NA,TRBJ1-5,TRBV7-6,TGTGCCAGCAGCTTAGATAACAATCAGCCCCAGCATTTT,CASSLDNNQPQHF
NA,TRBJ2-5,TRBV14,TGTGCCAGCAGCCCTACTAGGTTGGGGACCCAGTACTTC,CASSPTRLGTQYF
NA,TRBJ1-2,TRBV23-1,TGCGCCAGCAGTCAATCAGGGGTTTCGGGCTACACCTTC,CASSQSGVSGYTF
NA,TRBJ2-1,TRBV5-1,TGCGCCAGCGTTAACCCGGGAGTCAGGAATGAGCAGTTCTTC,CASVNPGVRNEQFF
TRBD2,TRBJ2-1,TRBV7-2,TGTGCCAGCAGCTTACCACGGGAGGGGAATGAGCAGTTCTTC,CASSLPREGNEQFF
NA,TRBJ1-5,TRBV7-2,TGTGCCAGCAGCCGGGGGGGAAGCGAGCCCCAGCATTTT,CASSRGGSEPQHF
NA,TRBJ2-2,TRBV7-2,TGTGCCAGCAGCCAGAATGCGGGTTTGGACACCGGGGAGCTGTTTTTT,CASSQNAGLDTGELFF
TRBD1,TRBJ2-7,TRBV27,TGTGCCAGCAGGGCTGGGACAGGGGTTGAGCAGTACTTC,CASRAGTGVEQYF